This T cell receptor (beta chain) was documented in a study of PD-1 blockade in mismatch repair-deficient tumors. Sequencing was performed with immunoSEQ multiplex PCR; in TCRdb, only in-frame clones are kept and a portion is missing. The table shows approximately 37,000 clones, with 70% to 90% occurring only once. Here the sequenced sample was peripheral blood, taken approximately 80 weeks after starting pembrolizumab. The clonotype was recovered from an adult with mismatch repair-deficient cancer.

CDR3 region: CASGLGEEAFF. The CDR3 coding sequence is TGTGCCAGCGGGCTAGGGGAAGAAGCTTTCTTT. The genes are TRBV6-5 and TRBJ1-1; D is possibly TRBD1 (5 bases). Germline V gene sequence: CDR1 MNHEY, CDR2 SVGAGI. V was clipped by 8 bases and J by 8 bases, with 12 bases between them. The CDR3 contains 11 residues.